This entry concerns a single T cell receptor (beta chain). This record belongs to a study of blood T cell repertoires in COVID-19. At the level of the study: COVID-19 samples collected from the United States, Italy and Spain covered acute and convalescent phases. Sources were T cells, B-cell-depleted T cells, or PBMCs; the material itself was cDNA or gDNA.

V shed 1 base, J shed 6 bases, and the junction held 4 bases outside the gene matches. CDR3 size: 15 residues. Germline V gene sequence: CDR1 LGHNA, CDR2 YNFKEQ. Source study methods: Cell counts per sample came from amplifying reference gene primers. Some clones are missing from TCRdb's copy, which holds only in-frame ones; the method was immunoSEQ multiplex PCR. That table furnishes V, J and clone size, whereas the DNA furnished D and trimming. The table has over 250,000 clones, more than 75% seen once. The TCR sequence derives from a woman aged 50 to 65 with acute or convalescent COVID-19. The sequencing input was peripheral blood. The J gene is TRBJ2-3, the V gene TRBV4-2; TRBD2 agrees at 10 bases. The CDR3 spells CASSQGGLADDTQYF. The CDR3 bases are TGTGCCAGCAGCCAAGGTGGACTAGCGGATGATACGCAGTATTTT.